This T cell receptor beta chain came from a study of T cell repertoires in cytomegalovirus infection. Remarks on this clonotype: The antigen is undetermined.

Study outcomes and limitations: HLA-C-restricted, CMV-specific TCR beta clonotypes were dominant ex vivo.

CDR3 length: 15 residues. The germline gives CDR1 LNHDA, CDR2 SQIVND (reference sequence). V dropped 3 bases and J dropped 1 base, with 12 bases sitting between them. TCRdb reprocessed the reads with MiXCR, giving one entry per CDR3 protein. This table holds about 830,000 distinct CDR3 sequences, about 33% found once. This specimen was cultured CD8+ T cells from PBMCs, taken from culture after CMV antigen stimulation. The source of this sequence is a human donor in good health (CMV status not recorded). Some clones in this sample may be carry-over from other donors' samples. The chain joins TRBV19 to TRBJ1-1; perhaps TRBD1 as D (6 bases). CDR3: CASSMFTGSNTEAFF. CDR3 bases: TGTGCCAGTAGTATGTTCACAGGGTCGAACACTGAAGCTTTCTTT.